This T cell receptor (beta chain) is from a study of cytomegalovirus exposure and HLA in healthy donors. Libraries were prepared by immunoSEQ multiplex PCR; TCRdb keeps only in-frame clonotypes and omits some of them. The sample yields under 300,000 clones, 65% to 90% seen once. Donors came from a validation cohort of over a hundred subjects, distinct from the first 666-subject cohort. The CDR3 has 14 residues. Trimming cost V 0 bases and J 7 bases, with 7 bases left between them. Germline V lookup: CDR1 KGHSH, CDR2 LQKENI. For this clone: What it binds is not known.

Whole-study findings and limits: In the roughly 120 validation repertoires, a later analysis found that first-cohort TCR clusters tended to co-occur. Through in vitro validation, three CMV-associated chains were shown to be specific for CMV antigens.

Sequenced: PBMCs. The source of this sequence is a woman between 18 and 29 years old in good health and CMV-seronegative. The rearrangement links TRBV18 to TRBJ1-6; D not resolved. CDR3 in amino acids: CASSPPEANSPLHF. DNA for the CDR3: TGTGCCAGCTCACCACCGGAAGCGAATTCACCCCTCCACTTT.